This TCR beta chain is from a study of blood T cell repertoires in COVID-19. As for the study in general: There were acute and convalescent COVID-19 samples, and they came from the United States, Italy and Spain. The analysed material was cDNA or gDNA that came from T cells, B-cell-depleted T cells, or PBMCs.

This CDR3 is built from 13 residues. V dropped 6 bases and J dropped 6 bases, with 11 bases sitting between them. In germline, CDR1 is MRHNA, CDR2 SNTAGT. As originally analysed: Amplified reference gene primers provided the basis for estimating nucleated cell counts. TCRdb keeps only in-frame clones here, not all; method: immunoSEQ multiplex PCR. V and J calls and clone size are as listed in that table; D and trimming were resolved from the DNA. Here the sample spans over 65,000 clones, roughly 80% being singletons. The V gene is TRBV6-4, the J gene TRBJ2-2; D is possibly TRBD1 (6 bases). The sequenced sample was peripheral blood. The source is a middle-aged woman with active or convalescent COVID-19. The CDR3 nucleotides are TGTGCCAGCAGACAGGGAGAAGCCGGGGAGCTGTTTTTT. As protein: CASRQGEAGELFF.